One and the same sample provided the 6 T cell receptor beta chains below, sequenced in a study of T cell responses to AZD1222 COVID-19 vaccine. The assay was immunoSEQ multiplex PCR, and TCRdb's table has in-frame clones only and misses some. The sample includes around 110,000 clones, 80% to 90% seen only once; the top ten take roughly 3.7%. The specimen comprised peripheral blood, sampled on day 0 of MenACWY control vaccination. Receptors were obtained from an adult in good health.

This chain joins TRBV27 and TRBJ2-2, with D possibly matching TRBD1 (6 bases). The CDR3 runs to 14 residues. With 6 bases removed from V and 1 base from J, the gap between germline ends came to 9 bases. From germline, CDR1 is MNHEY and CDR2 SMNVEV (reference sequence). The CDR3: CASRTGQNTGELFF. CDR3 DNA: TGTGCCAGCAGAACGGGACAGAACACCGGGGAGCTGTTTTTT.

The CDR3 DNA sequence: TGTGCCAGCAGCTTCCAGATCCAAGAGACCCAGTACTTC. Encoded protein: CASSFQIQETQYF. This chain joins TRBV7-2 and TRBJ2-5; D remains ambiguous. This CDR3 spans 13 amino acids. The V end lost 3 bases, the J end lost 1 base, and 6 bases lay between the germline ends. Germline-derived CDR1 and CDR2 are SGHTA and FQGNSA.

This chain connects TRBV5-1 to TRBJ1-2; 7 nucleotides agree with TRBD1. Germline values: CDR1 SGHRS, CDR2 YFSETQ. The CDR3 is made up of 14 amino acids. Losses at the gene ends were 0 bases for V and 4 bases for J; bases not matched to a gene: 3. Written as DNA, the CDR3 is TGCGCCAGCAGCTTGGAACAGGGGAGCTATGGCTACACCTTC. It translates to CASSLEQGSYGYTF.

The genes are TRBV3-1 (or the pseudogene TRBV3-2) and TRBJ1-3; D is perhaps TRBD1 (5 bases). The CDR3 is 12 amino acids. Deletions cut 1 base from V and 8 bases from J, with 6 bases between. CDR1 and CDR2 from the germline V gene are LGHDT and YNNKEL (reference sequence). CDR3 DNA: TGTGCCAGCAGCCAAGGGGGGTACACCATATATTTT. Its translation is CASSQGGYTIYF.

The V gene is TRBV7-9, the J gene TRBJ2-3; 13 nucleotides agree with TRBD2. The germline CDR1 and CDR2 sequences are SEHNR and FQNEAQ (reference sequence). J lost 4 bases, V lost 8 bases, and 3 bases had no gene match. The CDR3 runs 14 residues. Here the CDR3 reads CASLLAGGPDTQYF. The CDR3 DNA reads as TGTGCCAGCCTACTAGCGGGGGGGCCAGATACGCAGTATTTT. Based on the CDR3 plus reference TRBV7-9 and TRBJ2-3, the full variable domain is DTGVSQNPRHKITKRGQNVTFRCDPISEHNRLYWYRQTLGQGPEFLTYFQNEAQLEKSRLLSDRFSAERPKGSFSTLEIQRTEQGDSAMYLCASLLAGGPDTQYFGPGTRLTVL.

The chain recombines TRBV11-2 with TRBJ2-7, with D perhaps matching TRBD1 or TRBD2 (5 bases each). The germline V gene has CDR1 SGHAT and CDR2 FQNNGV. The CDR3 is 15 residues long. The V end was cut by 0 bases, the J end by 6 bases, with 15 bases between. The CDR3 nucleotides are TGTGCCAGCAGCTTAGAAACGGGGCTCCGGGGCGAGCAGTACTTC. Its translation: CASSLETGLRGEQYF.